This T cell receptor beta chain was obtained from a study of OX40 agonist ivuxolimab in advanced cancers. Study background: Cancers in dose escalation were hepatocellular, melanoma, renal cell and head and neck. Of mixed ages from about 20 to 85 and averaging around 60 years, the group was roughly 83% male.

Generated by immunoSEQ multiplex PCR, the TCRdb table keeps only in-frame clones and is missing some. The table records about 81,000 clones, around 93% of them present only once. With regard to this clone: Its antigen is currently unknown.

Overall study findings and caveats: CD4+ and CD8+ T cells in blood underwent clonal expansion by week 6 at 0.1 to 3.0 mg/kg.

Germline lookup yields CDR1 SGHDN and CDR2 FVKESK. Germline trimming cut 4 bases from V and 1 base from J; bases unmatched to any gene: 0. This CDR3 is built from 13 residues. The sequencing here drew on CD4+ or CD8+ T cells sorted from blood, taken in a trial of the OX40 agonist ivuxolimab. The sequence came from an adult with an advanced solid tumor such as melanoma, head and neck, liver or kidney cancer. The chain carries TRBV14 and TRBJ2-7; 8 bases align to TRBD1. CDR3 protein: CASSRQGSYEQYF. In nucleotides, the CDR3 is TGTGCCAGCAGCCGACAGGGGTCCTACGAGCAGTACTTC.